This T cell receptor beta chain was sequenced for a study of cytomegalovirus exposure and HLA in healthy donors. General study results and limits: In a later analysis, TCR association rates varied by HLA locus: DRB1 most, HLA-C fewest. The listing of 150 or so TCR beta chains classed them as cytomegalovirus-associated.

The PCR ran on 60 Vbeta and 13 Jbeta primers. The assay was immunoSEQ multiplex PCR, and TCRdb's table has in-frame clones only and misses some. The table records 150,000 or so clones, 80% of them present only once. This CDR3 is 14 amino acids long. Per germline, CDR1 SNHLY and CDR2 FYNNEI. With V trimmed by 6 bases and J by 7 bases, 12 bases remained unmatched. This clone is a singleton in its sample. Its cognate antigen is unknown. The chain links TRBV2 to TRBJ2-7; TRBD2 matches 7 bases. The TCR sequence derives from a woman aged 40-49 years in good health and CMV-seronegative. The sequenced material came from PBMCs. CDR3 sequence reads: CASRSRDYVVEQYF. DNA for the CDR3: TGTGCCAGCAGGTCTCGGGACTACGTTGTGGAGCAGTACTTC.